The 10 T cell receptor beta chains given below trace back to one sample, sequenced in a study of blood T cell repertoires in COVID-19. Method: immunoSEQ multiplex PCR; TCRdb's copy keeps in-frame clones and lacks some. The sample has about 160,000 clones; 80% to 90% are singletons. The sample consisted of peripheral blood. These receptors all come from a woman in her sixties who had recovered from COVID-19.

This clone was seen a handful of times. This chain links TRBV28 with TRBJ1-2; D gene unclear. V lost 5 bases and J lost 7, with 14 bases in between. The CDR3 sequence is 13 residues long. The germline CDR1 and CDR2 sequences are MDHEN and SYDVKM. CDR3 residues: CASSSTTISGYTF. The DNA of the CDR3 is TGTGCCAGCAGTAGCACTACGATAAGTGGCTACACCTTC.

The rearrangement links TRBV4-2 to TRBJ2-5, with 10 bases identical to TRBD2. Germline assignment: CDR1 LGHNA and CDR2 YNFKEQ. J lost 2 bases, V lost 4 bases, and 4 bases had no gene match. The CDR3 extends over 15 amino acids. Here the CDR3 DNA reads TGTGCCAGCAGCCGAGCGGGGGGGCCTCAAGAGACCCAGTACTTC. Translating it yields CASSRAGGPQETQYF.

This sequence joins TRBV5-1 and TRBJ2-5; D remains unclear. Germline CDR1 SGHRS, CDR2 YFSETQ. Trimming took off 0 bases at V and 5 bases at J, with 8 bases between the two ends. The CDR3 loop spans 13 amino acids. The DNA for the CDR3 is TGCGCCAGCAGCTTGGTTGGTCAGGAGACCCAGTACTTC. This gives the protein CASSLVGQETQYF.

The genes are TRBV5-1 and TRBJ2-2; TRBD1 is a possible D gene (6 bases). The CDR3 is 15 amino acids. Trimming cost V 5 bases and J 0 bases, with 11 bases left between them. Germline values: CDR1 SGHRS, CDR2 YFSETQ. This CDR3 is CASSSTGTNTGELFF. CDR3 bases: TGCGCCAGCAGTTCGACAGGAACGAACACCGGGGAGCTGTTTTTT. The full variable domain, its missing parts supplied by reference TRBV5-1 and TRBJ2-2, is KAGVTQTPRYLIKTRGQQVTLSCSPISGHRSVSWYQQTPGQGLQFLFEYFSETQRNKGNFPGRFSGRQFSNSRSEMNVSTLELGDSALYLCASSSTGTNTGELFFGEGSRLTVL.

J is TRBJ1-1 and V is TRBV10-3; no clear D. CDR1 ENHRY and CDR2 SYGVKD come from the germline V gene. This CDR3 is built from 13 residues. V was cut by 10 bases and J by 1 base, with 13 bases left in between. CDR3 protein: CATQFAANTEAFF. The CDR3 region has the DNA TGTGCCACTCAGTTTGCCGCGAACACTGAAGCTTTCTTT.

The CDR3 sequence: CASSVRGANQPQHF. The CDR3 DNA reads as TGTGCCAGCAGTGTTCGGGGGGCAAATCAGCCCCAGCATTTT. This rearrangement joins TRBV27 to TRBJ1-5; maybe TRBD1 (6 bases). In germline, CDR1 is MNHEY, CDR2 SMNVEV (reference sequence). The length of the CDR3 is 14 residues. V was pared by 5 bases and J by 4 bases, with 12 bases between.

V gene TRBV7-2 combines with J gene TRBJ1-6, with a possible D match to TRBD1 (6 bases). This CDR3 has 13 residues. Trimming removed 5 bases from V and 7 bases from J, with 9 bases in between. Germline V lookup: CDR1 SGHTA, CDR2 FQGNSA. The CDR3 nucleotides read TGTGCCAGCAGCCGTCAGGGGAATTCACCCCTCCACTTT. Its protein is CASSRQGNSPLHF.

A single count supports this clone. The chain is built from TRBV18 and TRBJ2-1, with TRBD2 identical over 9 bases. The CDR3 contains 16 residues. Germline V lookup: CDR1 KGHSH, CDR2 LQKENI. V lost 0 bases to trimming and J lost 10 bases; unmatched junction nucleotides: 10. CDR3 bases: TGTGCCAGCTCACCACCGGAGGGCGGGGGGGCTTCAGAGCAGTTCTTC. Its protein is CASSPPEGGGASEQFF. The whole variable domain, filled in from reference TRBV18 and TRBJ2-1, reads NAGVMQNPRHLVRRRGQEARLRCSPMKGHSHVYWYRQLPEEGLKFMVYLQKENIIDESGMPKERFSAEFPKEGPSILRIQQVVRGDSAAYFCASSPPEGGGASEQFFGPGTRLTVL.

The rearrangement uses TRBV21-1 and TRBJ2-1; the D call of TRBD2 is as the table states it, not checked on the DNA. TRBV21-1 is an annotated pseudogene. The CDR3 covers 12 residues. CDR3 residues: CASSKWSAEGFF. The CDR3 region has the DNA TGTGCCAGCAGCAAATGGTCCGCCGAGGGGTTCTTC.

This clone was counted between two and nine times. V gene TRBV11-2 combines with J gene TRBJ2-3; possibly TRBD1 for D (6 bases). Trimming stripped 5 bases from V and 2 bases from J, with 14 bases between. Germline assignment: CDR1 SGHAT and CDR2 FQNNGV. This CDR3 contains 15 residues. DNA of the CDR3: TGTGCCAGCAGCCGCTCGGGACATAACACAGATACGCAGTATTTT. Protein: CASSRSGHNTDTQYF.